This TCR beta chain was obtained from a study of blood T cell repertoires in COVID-19. Turning to the study itself: Researchers got acute and convalescent COVID-19 samples from the United States, Italy and Spain. Sources were T cells, B-cell-depleted T cells, or PBMCs; the material itself was cDNA or gDNA.

Germline loops: CDR1 LNHDA, CDR2 SQIVND (reference sequence). Trimming at V came to 3 bases and at J to 4 bases, leaving 7 bases not matched to a gene. This CDR3 comprises 16 residues. Sequencing used immunoSEQ multiplex PCR; TCRdb keeps in-frame clones, though not all of them. The repertoire holds 140,000 to 150,000 clones, with less than 90% as singletons. The chain uses TRBV19 and TRBJ1-2; 11 bases fit TRBD1. The source material was peripheral blood. The TCR sequence derives from a human donor with COVID-19, enrolled during active disease. The donor label of this sample is uncertain. The CDR3 bases are TGTGCCAGTAGTATCCGTCCCGGACAGGGGGCCTATGGCTACACCTTC. The encoded protein is CASSIRPGQGAYGYTF.